Sequencing of this T cell receptor beta chain was carried out in a study of shared clonotypes between healthy human individuals. For the study at large: Sampling drew on donors who were two women and a few men aged 18 to 49. Study results and limitations: Sharing of clonotypes among donors was expected to vary with sequencing depth. The study found approximately 5% of naive CD4 clonotypes shared across several donors.

A deep-level run was used for the assay. Clones were sequenced by immunoSEQ multiplex PCR, and TCRdb holds only the in-frame ones, with some missing. Among roughly 1,500,000 clones listed, 98% were seen once. A note on this clone: Its target is unknown. Other DNA sequences in the sample encode the same CDR3.

The CDR3 covers 13 residues. Germline CDR1 reads SGHRS; CDR2 reads YFSETQ. V lost 4 bases and J 2 bases, leaving 9 bases between the germline ends. The specimen was naive CD4+ T cells sorted from blood. Subset of the sample: CD45RA+ positively selected. The rearrangement links TRBV5-1 to TRBJ1-1; D possibly corresponds to TRBD1 (6 bases). This receptor was identified in a man aged 25 to 45 in good health. The CDR3 sequence: CASSATGNTEAFF. The CDR3, as DNA: TGCGCCAGCAGCGCGACAGGTAACACTGAAGCTTTCTTT.